Below are 10 T cell receptor beta chains sequenced from a single sample in a study of T cells in Graves' hyperthyroidism and ophthalmopathy. There were TCR beta CDR3 regions amplified from RNA transcripts. HTBI primers drove first-round RT-PCR of the TCR CDR3. From the multiplex PCR reads, TCRdb called clonotypes with MiXCR, one entry per CDR3 protein. The table has 300,000 to 450,000 distinct CDR3 sequences, approximately 15% seen once. Sequencing was carried out using blood. These receptors all come from a woman aged 55-70 years with Graves' hyperthyroidism.

This chain connects TRBV10-3 to TRBJ2-1, with 8 positions matching TRBD2. Germline V CDR1 and CDR2: ENHRY, SYGVKD. The CDR3 contains 14 residues. V was pared by 3 bases and J by 6 bases, with 4 bases of the junction left unmatched. The CDR3: CAISDPLAANEQFF. CDR3 DNA sequence: TGTGCCATCAGTGACCCACTAGCGGCCAATGAGCAGTTCTTC.

Many counts were recorded for this clonotype. The J gene is TRBJ2-1, the V gene TRBV2, with 11 bases aligning to TRBD2. V shed 8 bases and J 8 bases; nucleotides not matched to a gene: 8. This CDR3 spans 14 amino acids. In germline, CDR1 is SNHLY, CDR2 FYNNEI. CDR3 nucleotide sequence: TGTGCCAGCCTACTAGCGGGAGCAAGGGATGAGCAGTTCTTC. As protein: CASLLAGARDEQFF.

This clonotype was recorded at least ten times. The J gene is TRBJ1-1, the V gene TRBV5-4; TRBD1 matches 7 bases. CDR3 length: 14 amino acids. V was pared by 4 bases and J by 5 bases, with 8 bases of the junction left unmatched. Germline V gene lookup returns CDR1 SGHNT and CDR2 YYREEE (reference sequence). The CDR3 is CASSMGQIYTEAFF. CDR3 DNA: TGTGCCAGCAGCATGGGACAGATTTATACTGAAGCTTTCTTT.

This clonotype has ten or more counts. The chain employs TRBV12-3 or TRBV12-4 and TRBJ2-7; tentatively, D is TRBD2 (6 bases). V was clipped by 4 bases and J by 3 bases, with 16 bases between them. CDR3 length: 15 residues. The CDR3 sequence: CASSSRSRLVYEQYF. The CDR3 DNA sequence: TGTGCCAGCAGTTCAAGATCCCGACTAGTCTACGAGCAGTACTTC.

This clonotype appeared a few times. This chain joins TRBV12-3 or TRBV12-4 and TRBJ1-5, with D unresolved. This CDR3 has 11 amino acids. Deletions cut 6 bases from V and 7 bases from J, with 7 bases between. The CDR3 nucleotides are TGTGCCAGCAGGGTGGGCCAGCCCCAGCATTTT. Amino acids: CASRVGQPQHF.

This clonotype was seen ten or more times. The chain couples TRBV3-1 to TRBJ1-6, with D tentatively TRBD1 (5 bases). The CDR3 is 17 residues long. Germline CDR1 LGHDT, CDR2 YNNKEL (reference sequence). With 1 base removed from V and 10 bases from J, the gap between germline ends came to 20 bases. CDR3 bases: TGTGCCAGCAGCCAAGGGGCAACCGGGACGCGTAGCTCACCCCTCCACTTT. Translated, it gives CASSQGATGTRSSPLHF.

A word on this clonotype: Germline is not matched at one junction end, which may reflect a read error. The chain combines TRBV4-2 with TRBJ2-3; a weak D match, TRBD1 (6 bases). Germline-derived CDR1 and CDR2 are LGHNA and YNFKEQ. This CDR3 region has 14 residues. Here the CDR3 reads CASIQYLGADTQYF. CDR3 DNA: TGTGCCAGCATCCAATATTTGGGGGCGGATACGCAGTATTTT.

This clonotype showed up many times. V gene TRBV20-1 combines with J gene TRBJ2-1, with TRBD1 identical over 9 bases. J lost 2 bases, V lost 5 bases, and 4 bases had no gene match. The V gene's germline CDR1 is DFQATT and CDR2 SNEGSKA (reference sequence). CDR3 length equals 14 residues. CDR3 coding DNA: TGCAGTGCTTTGGACAGGGGACCCTACAATGAGCAGTTCTTC. This sequence encodes CSALDRGPYNEQFF.

This clonotype was detected ten times or more. The chain combines TRBV27 with TRBJ2-1; the match to TRBD2 covers 8 bases. The CDR3 spans 15 residues. V lost 8 bases to trimming and J lost 3 bases; unmatched junction nucleotides: 9. Germline lookup yields CDR1 MNHEY and CDR2 SMNVEV (reference sequence). CDR3 DNA sequence: TGTGCCAGCGCTCCCGGGACTAGGGTCTACAATGAGCAGTTCTTC. This translates into CASAPGTRVYNEQFF.

The genes are TRBV6-1 and TRBJ2-1; D not certain. Trimming shortened V by 6 bases and J by 5 bases, and 14 bases separated the two germline ends. This CDR3 comprises 14 residues. Germline V gene sequence: CDR1 MNHNS, CDR2 SASEGT. CDR3 in amino acids: CASRSPRLDNEQFF. Here the CDR3 DNA reads TGTGCCAGCAGATCTCCCCGGCTCGACAATGAGCAGTTCTTC.